A single TCR beta chain is shown here with its context. The data originate from a study of blood T cell repertoires in COVID-19. Study details: Researchers got acute and convalescent COVID-19 samples from the United States, Italy and Spain. PBMCs, B-cell-depleted T cells, or T cells were the source of the cDNA or gDNA that made up the material.

The authors' processing: Reference gene primer amplification in the assay estimated nucleated cell counts. TCRdb's copy holds only in-frame clones and misses some; the assay was immunoSEQ multiplex PCR. V and J calls and clone size come straight from that table; D and trimming were deduced from the DNA. The profile covers about 100,000 clones, with 84% appearing a single time and around 2% taken by the ten largest. The germline V gene encodes CDR1 SGHRS and CDR2 YFSETQ. The CDR3 is 13 amino acids. J gave up 5 bases and V 9 bases, and 7 bases lay outside the gene matches. The source material was peripheral blood. The chain carries TRBV5-1 and TRBJ2-5, with 10 nucleotides matching TRBD2. The TCR comes from a man aged 70 or older with active or convalescent COVID-19. The CDR3 loop reads CATTTSGLETQYF. CDR3 DNA sequence: TGCGCCACTACGACTAGCGGGTTGGAGACCCAGTACTTC.